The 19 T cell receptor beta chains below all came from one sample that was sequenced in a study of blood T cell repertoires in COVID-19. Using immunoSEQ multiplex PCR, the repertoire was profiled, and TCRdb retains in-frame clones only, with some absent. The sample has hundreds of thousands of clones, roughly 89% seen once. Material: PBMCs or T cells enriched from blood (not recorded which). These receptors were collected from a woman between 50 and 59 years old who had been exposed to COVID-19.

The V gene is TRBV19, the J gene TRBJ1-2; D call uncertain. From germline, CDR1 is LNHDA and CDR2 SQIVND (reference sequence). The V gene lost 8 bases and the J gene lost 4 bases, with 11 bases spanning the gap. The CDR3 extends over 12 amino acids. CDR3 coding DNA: TGTGCCAGTTTGACGGGGAGCTATGGCTACACCTTC. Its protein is CASLTGSYGYTF.

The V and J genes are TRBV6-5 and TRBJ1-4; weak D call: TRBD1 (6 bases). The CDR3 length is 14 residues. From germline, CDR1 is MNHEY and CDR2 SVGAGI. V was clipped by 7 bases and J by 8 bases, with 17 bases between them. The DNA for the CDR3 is TGTGCCAGCATCAGTGTTGGGGGGGCCGAAAAACTGTTTTTT. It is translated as CASISVGGAEKLFF.

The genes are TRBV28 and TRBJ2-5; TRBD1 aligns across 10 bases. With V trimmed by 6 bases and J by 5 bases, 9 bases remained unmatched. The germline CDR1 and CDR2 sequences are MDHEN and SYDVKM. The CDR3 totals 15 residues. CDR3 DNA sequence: TGTGCCAGCAGGGCCGGGACAGGGGATGTGGAGACCCAGTACTTC. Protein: CASRAGTGDVETQYF. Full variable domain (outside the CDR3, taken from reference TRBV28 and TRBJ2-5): DVKVTQSSRYLVKRTGEKVFLECVQDMDHENMFWYRQDPGLGLRLIYFSYDVKMKEKGDIPEGYSVSREKKERFSLILESASTNQTSMYLCASRAGTGDVETQYFGPGTRLLVL.

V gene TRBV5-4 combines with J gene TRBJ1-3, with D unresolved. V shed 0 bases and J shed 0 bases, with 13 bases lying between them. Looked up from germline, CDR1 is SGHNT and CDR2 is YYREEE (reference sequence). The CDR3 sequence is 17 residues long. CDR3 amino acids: CASSLAGKLYSGNTIYF. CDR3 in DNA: TGTGCCAGCAGCTTGGCCGGGAAGCTCTACTCTGGAAACACCATATATTTT.

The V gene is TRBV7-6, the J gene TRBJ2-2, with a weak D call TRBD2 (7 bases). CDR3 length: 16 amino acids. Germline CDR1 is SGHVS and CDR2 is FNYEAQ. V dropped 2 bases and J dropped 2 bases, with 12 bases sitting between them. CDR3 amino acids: CASSLRRGRNTGELFF. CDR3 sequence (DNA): TGTGCCAGCAGCTTACGGCGGGGGCGAAACACCGGGGAGCTGTTTTTT.

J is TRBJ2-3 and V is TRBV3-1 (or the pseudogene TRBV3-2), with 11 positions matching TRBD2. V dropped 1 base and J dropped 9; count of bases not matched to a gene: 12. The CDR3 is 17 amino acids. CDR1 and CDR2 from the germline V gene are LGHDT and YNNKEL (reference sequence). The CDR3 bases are TGTGCCAGCAGCCAAGTAGGGGGGGGGACTAGCGGTGCCACGCAGTATTTT. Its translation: CASSQVGGGTSGATQYF.

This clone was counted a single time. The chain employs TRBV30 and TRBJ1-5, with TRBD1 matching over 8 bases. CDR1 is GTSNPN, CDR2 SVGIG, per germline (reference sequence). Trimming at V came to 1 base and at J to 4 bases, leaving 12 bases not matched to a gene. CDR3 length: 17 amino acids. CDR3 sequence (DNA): TGTGCCTGGAGTGGGACAGGGCCTCACGGGACGAATCAGCCCCAGCATTTT. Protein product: CAWSGTGPHGTNQPQHF.

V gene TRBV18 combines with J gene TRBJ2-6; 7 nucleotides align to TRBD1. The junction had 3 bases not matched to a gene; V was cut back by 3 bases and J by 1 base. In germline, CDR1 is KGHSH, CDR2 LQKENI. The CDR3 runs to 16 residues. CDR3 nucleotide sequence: TGTGCCAGCTCACCGGACAGGAGTTCTGGGGCCAACGTCCTGACTTTC. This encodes CASSPDRSSGANVLTF. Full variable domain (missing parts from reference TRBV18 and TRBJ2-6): NAGVMQNPRHLVRRRGQEARLRCSPMKGHSHVYWYRQLPEEGLKFMVYLQKENIIDESGMPKERFSAEFPKEGPSILRIQQVVRGDSAAYFCASSPDRSSGANVLTFGAGSRLTVL.

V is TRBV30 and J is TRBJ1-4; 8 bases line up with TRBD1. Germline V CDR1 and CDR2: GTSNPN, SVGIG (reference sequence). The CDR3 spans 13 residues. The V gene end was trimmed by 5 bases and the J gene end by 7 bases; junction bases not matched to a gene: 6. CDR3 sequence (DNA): TGTGCCTGGGGGACAGGTTATAGTGAAAAACTGTTTTTT. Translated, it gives CAWGTGYSEKLFF.

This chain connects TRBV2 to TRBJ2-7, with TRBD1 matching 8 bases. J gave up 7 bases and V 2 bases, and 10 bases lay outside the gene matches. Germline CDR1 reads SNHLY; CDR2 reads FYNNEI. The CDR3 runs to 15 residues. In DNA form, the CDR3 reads TGTGCCAGCAGTGAACTACAGGGGGGTACTTGGGAGCAGTACTTC. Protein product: CASSELQGGTWEQYF.

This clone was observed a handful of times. The CDR3 reads CASGGWAGLIYGYTF. The CDR3 nucleotides are TGTGCCAGCGGTGGCTGGGCAGGTTTGATCTATGGCTACACCTTC. The rearrangement links TRBV2 to TRBJ1-2; D remains unclear. V lost 8 bases and J 4 bases, leaving 20 bases between the germline ends. The CDR3 covers 15 residues. Germline V gene data show CDR1 as SNHLY and CDR2 as FYNNEI.

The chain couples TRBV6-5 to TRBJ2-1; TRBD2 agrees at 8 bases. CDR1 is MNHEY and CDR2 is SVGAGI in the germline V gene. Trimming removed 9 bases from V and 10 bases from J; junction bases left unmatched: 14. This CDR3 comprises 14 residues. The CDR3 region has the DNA TGTGCCAGTTCCATAGCGGGGCCACAGGAGGAGCAGTTCTTC. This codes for CASSIAGPQEEQFF.

The CDR3 DNA is TGTGCCAGCAGCTTCCCCGGGATCCAAGAGACCCAGTACTTC. Translation gives CASSFPGIQETQYF. V is TRBV7-2 and J is TRBJ2-5; a weak D match, TRBD2 (5 bases). The V gene lost 3 bases and the J gene lost 1 base, with 9 bases spanning the gap. CDR3 length: 14 amino acids. CDR1 and CDR2 from the germline V gene are SGHTA and FQGNSA. Combining the CDR3 with reference TRBV7-2 and TRBJ2-5 gives the whole variable domain GAGVSQSPSNKVTEKGKDVELRCDPISGHTALYWYRQSLGQGLEFLIYFQGNSAPDKSGLPSDRFSAERTGGSVSTLTIQRTQQEDSAVYLCASSFPGIQETQYFGPGTRLLVL.

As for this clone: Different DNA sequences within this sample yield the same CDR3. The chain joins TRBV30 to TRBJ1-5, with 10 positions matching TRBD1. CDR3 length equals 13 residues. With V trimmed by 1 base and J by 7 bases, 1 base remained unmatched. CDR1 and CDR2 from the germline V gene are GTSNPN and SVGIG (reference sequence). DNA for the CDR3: TGTGCCTGGAGTGGGGGACAGGGGCAGCCCCAGCATTTT. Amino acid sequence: CAWSGGQGQPQHF.

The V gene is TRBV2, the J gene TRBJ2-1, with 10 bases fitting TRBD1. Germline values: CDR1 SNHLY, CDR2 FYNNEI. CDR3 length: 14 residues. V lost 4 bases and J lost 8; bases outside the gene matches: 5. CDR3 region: CASSVGQGYHEQFF. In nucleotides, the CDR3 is TGTGCCAGCAGTGTGGGACAGGGGTATCATGAGCAGTTCTTC.

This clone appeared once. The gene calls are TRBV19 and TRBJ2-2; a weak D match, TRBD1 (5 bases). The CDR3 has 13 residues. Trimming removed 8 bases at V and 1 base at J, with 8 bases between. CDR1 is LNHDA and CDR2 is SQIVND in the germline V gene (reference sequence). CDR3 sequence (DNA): TGTGCCAGTGGGGCCAGGAACACCGGGGAGCTGTTTTTT. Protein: CASGARNTGELFF.

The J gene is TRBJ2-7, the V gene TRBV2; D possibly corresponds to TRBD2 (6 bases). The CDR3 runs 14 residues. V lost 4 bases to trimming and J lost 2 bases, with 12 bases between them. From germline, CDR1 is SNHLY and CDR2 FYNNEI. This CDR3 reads CASSVGTPPYEQYF. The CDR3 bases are TGTGCCAGCAGTGTAGGGACTCCCCCCTACGAGCAGTACTTC.

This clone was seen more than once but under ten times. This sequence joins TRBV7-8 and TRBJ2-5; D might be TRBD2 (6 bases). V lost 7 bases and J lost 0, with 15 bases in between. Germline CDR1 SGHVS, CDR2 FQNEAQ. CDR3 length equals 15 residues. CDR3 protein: CASNSGGAHQETQYF. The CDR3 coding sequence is TGTGCCAGCAACTCGGGCGGGGCCCACCAAGAGACCCAGTACTTC.

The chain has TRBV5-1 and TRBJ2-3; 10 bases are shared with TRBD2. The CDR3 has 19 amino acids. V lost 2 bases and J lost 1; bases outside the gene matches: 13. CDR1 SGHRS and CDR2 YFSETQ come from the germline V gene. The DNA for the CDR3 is TGCGCCAGCAGCTTATACTCTAGCGGGGGTCCGACTGGCACAGATACGCAGTATTTT. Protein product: CASSLYSSGGPTGTDTQYF. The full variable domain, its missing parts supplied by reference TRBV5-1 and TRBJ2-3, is KAGVTQTPRYLIKTRGQQVTLSCSPISGHRSVSWYQQTPGQGLQFLFEYFSETQRNKGNFPGRFSGRQFSNSRSEMNVSTLELGDSALYLCASSLYSSGGPTGTDTQYFGPGTRLTVL.